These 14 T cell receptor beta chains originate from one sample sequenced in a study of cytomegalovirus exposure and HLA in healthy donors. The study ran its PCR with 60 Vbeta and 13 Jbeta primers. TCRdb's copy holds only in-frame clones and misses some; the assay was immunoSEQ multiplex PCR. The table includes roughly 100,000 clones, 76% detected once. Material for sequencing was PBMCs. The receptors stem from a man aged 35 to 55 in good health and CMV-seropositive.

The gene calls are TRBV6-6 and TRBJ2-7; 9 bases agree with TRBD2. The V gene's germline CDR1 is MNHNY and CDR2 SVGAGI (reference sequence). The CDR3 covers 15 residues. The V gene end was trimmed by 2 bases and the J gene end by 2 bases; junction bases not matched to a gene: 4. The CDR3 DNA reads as TGTGCCAGCAGTTACCCCCCTAGCGGGGCCTACGAGCAGTACTTC. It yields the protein CASSYPPSGAYEQYF.

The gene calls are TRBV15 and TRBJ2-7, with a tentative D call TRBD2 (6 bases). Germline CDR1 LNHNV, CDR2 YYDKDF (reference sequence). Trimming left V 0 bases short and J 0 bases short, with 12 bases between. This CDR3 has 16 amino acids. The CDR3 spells CATSREGRGSSYEQYF. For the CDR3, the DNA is TGTGCCACCAGCAGAGAGGGGCGGGGAAGCTCCTACGAGCAGTACTTC.

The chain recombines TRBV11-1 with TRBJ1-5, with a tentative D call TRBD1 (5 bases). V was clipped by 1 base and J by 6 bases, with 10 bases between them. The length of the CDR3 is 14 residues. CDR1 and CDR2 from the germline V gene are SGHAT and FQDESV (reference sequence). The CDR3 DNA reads TGTGCCAGCAGCTTAGGGGGCCAGAGTCAGCCCCAGCATTTT. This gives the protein CASSLGGQSQPQHF.

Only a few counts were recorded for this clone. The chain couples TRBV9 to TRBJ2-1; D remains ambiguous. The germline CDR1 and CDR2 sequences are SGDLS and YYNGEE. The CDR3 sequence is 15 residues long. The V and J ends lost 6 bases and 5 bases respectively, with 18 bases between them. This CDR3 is CASNKDPDTHNEQFF. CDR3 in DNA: TGTGCCAGCAACAAGGATCCAGACACGCACAATGAGCAGTTCTTC. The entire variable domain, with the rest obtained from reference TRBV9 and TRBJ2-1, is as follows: DSGVTQTPKHLITATGQRVTLRCSPRSGDLSVYWYQQSLDQGLQFLIQYYNGEERAKGNILERFSAQQFPDLHSELNLSSLELGDSALYFCASNKDPDTHNEQFFGPGTRLTVL.

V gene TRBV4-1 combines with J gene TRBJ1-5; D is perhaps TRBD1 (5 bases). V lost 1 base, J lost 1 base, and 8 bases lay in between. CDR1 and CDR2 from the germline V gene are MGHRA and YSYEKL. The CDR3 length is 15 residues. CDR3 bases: TGCGCCAGCAGCCAAGTAAAGGGGAGCAATCAGCCCCAGCATTTT. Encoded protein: CASSQVKGSNQPQHF.

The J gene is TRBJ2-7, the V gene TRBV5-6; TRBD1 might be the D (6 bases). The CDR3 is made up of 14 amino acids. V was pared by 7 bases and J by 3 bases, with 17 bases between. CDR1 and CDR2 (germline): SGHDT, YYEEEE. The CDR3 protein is CASLEGPGDYEQYF. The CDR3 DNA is TGTGCCAGCTTAGAGGGACCAGGGGACTACGAGCAGTACTTC.

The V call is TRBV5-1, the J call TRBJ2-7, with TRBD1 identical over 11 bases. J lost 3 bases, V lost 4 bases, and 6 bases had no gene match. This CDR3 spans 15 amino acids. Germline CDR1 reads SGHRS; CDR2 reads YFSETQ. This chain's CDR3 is CASSPPGQGVYEQYF. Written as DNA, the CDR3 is TGCGCCAGCAGCCCGCCGGGACAGGGGGTCTACGAGCAGTACTTC.

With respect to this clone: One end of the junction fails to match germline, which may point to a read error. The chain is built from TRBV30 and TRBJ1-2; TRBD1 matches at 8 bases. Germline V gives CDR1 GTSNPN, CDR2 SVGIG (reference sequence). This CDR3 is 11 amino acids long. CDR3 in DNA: TGTGCCTGGAGTGTACTAGGGACAGGCTACTTC. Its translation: CAWSVLGTGYF.

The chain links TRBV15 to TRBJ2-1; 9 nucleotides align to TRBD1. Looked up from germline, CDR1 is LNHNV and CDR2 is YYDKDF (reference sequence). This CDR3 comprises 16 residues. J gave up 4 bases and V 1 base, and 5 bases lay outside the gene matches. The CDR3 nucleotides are TGTGCCACCAGCAGAGGGGGGACAGGGATTTACAATGAGCAGTTCTTC. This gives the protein CATSRGGTGIYNEQFF.

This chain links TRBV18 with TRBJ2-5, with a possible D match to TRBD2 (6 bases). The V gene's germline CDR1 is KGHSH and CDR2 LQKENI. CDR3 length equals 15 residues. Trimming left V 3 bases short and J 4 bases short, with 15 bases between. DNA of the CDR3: TGTGCCAGCTCACCGGATCTAGCGAGCAGAGAGACCCAGTACTTC. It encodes CASSPDLASRETQYF.

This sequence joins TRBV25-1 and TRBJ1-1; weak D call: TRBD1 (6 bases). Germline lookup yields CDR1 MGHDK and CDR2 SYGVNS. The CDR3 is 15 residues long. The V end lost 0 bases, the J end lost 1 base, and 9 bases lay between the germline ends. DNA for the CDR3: TGTGCCAGCAGTGAATATGCACAGGGGAACACTGAAGCTTTCTTT. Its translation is CASSEYAQGNTEAFF.

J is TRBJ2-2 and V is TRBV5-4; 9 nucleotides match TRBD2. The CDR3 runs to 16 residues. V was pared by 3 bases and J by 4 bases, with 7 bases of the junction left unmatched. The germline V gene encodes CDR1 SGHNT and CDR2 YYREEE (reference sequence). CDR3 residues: CASSSPSGRLTGELFF. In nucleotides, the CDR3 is TGTGCCAGCAGCTCCCCCAGCGGGAGGCTCACCGGGGAGCTGTTTTTT.

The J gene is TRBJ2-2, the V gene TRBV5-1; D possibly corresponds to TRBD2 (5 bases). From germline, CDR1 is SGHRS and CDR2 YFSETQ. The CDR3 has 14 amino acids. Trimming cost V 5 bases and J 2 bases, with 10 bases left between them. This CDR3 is CASRGSLNTGELFF. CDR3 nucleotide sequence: TGCGCCAGCAGGGGGAGCCTAAACACCGGGGAGCTGTTTTTT.

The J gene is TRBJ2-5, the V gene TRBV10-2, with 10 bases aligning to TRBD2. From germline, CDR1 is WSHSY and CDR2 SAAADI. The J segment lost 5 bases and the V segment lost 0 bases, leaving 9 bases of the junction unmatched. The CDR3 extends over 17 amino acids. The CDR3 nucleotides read TGCGCCAGCAGTGAGTCCACCCTAGCGGGAGTCCGGGAGACCCAGTACTTC. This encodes CASSESTLAGVRETQYF.